This T cell receptor beta chain was sequenced for a study of cytomegalovirus exposure and HLA in healthy donors. Overall study findings and caveats: Associated with cytomegalovirus, according to the listing, were 164 TCR beta chains. A later analysis found that most CMV-associated TCR beta chains appeared HLA-restricted. Relative to equally common others, HLA-associated TCR beta chains showed greater clonal expansion in a later analysis.

The CDR3 spans 15 residues. J lost 9 bases, V lost 6 bases, and 11 bases had no gene match. Germline V gives CDR1 LNHDA, CDR2 SQIVND (reference sequence). On this clone itself: Its antigen remains unidentified.

A multiplex PCR was run with 60 Vbeta primers and 13 Jbeta primers. Sequencing was performed with immunoSEQ multiplex PCR; in TCRdb, only in-frame clones are kept and a portion is missing. The sample yields under 110,000 clones, around 82% seen once. Specimen: PBMCs. The chain joins TRBV19 to TRBJ1-6, with 7 positions matching TRBD1. The receptor was isolated from a man in his forties or fifties in good health and CMV-seronegative. CDR3 nucleotide sequence: TGTGCCAGTAGCATTGGACAGGAGGGTGGTTCACCCCTCCACTTT. It yields the protein CASSIGQEGGSPLHF. Full variable domain (remainder filled in from reference TRBV19 and TRBJ1-6): DGGITQSPKYLFRKEGQNVTLSCEQNLNHDAMYWYRQDPGQGLRLIYYSQIVNDFQKGDIAEGYSVSREKKESFPLTVTSAQKNPTAFYLCASSIGQEGGSPLHFGNGTRLTVT.